What follows is one T cell receptor (beta chain) and its context. Antigen: not known. Generated by immunoSEQ multiplex PCR, the TCRdb table keeps only in-frame clones and is missing some. Of approximately 170,000 clones detected, around four fifths appear once; the ten largest clones hold about 2.1%. These data are taken from a study of cytomegalovirus exposure and HLA in healthy donors. Findings of the study overall: The classifier was said to identify cytomegalovirus status with high specificity and sensitivity. 150 or so TCR beta chains were listed as cytomegalovirus-associated.

CDR3 size: 17 residues. The germline V gene encodes CDR1 SNHLY and CDR2 FYNNEI. V was clipped by 3 bases and J by 0 bases, with 12 bases between them. This receptor was obtained from a man aged 25-40 years in good health and CMV-seropositive. Sequenced material: PBMCs. The chain carries TRBV2 and TRBJ1-6; D is ambiguous. CDR3: CASSETRLSSYNSPLHF. DNA for the CDR3: TGTGCCAGCAGTGAGACTAGGTTAAGCTCCTATAATTCACCCCTCCACTTT.